The TCR beta chain described here comes from a study of PD-1 blockade in classical Hodgkin lymphoma (dated by TCRdb to the early 2020s). In terms of the full investigation: Nivolumab dosing was 3 mg/kg intravenously every 2 weeks, continuing until either disease progression or unacceptable toxicity. To define a peripheral blood immune signature of response to PD-1 blockade in classical Hodgkin lymphoma, the study combined TCR beta sequencing with CyTOF. Points the paper makes about the study in general: A significant rise by C4D1 was seen in CD4+ but not CD8+ TCR diversity (p=0.0027 vs p=0.16), with the rise being most apparent in complete responders (p=0.02). Trial patients achieving complete response had baseline diversity similar to newly diagnosed patients, whereas partial responders and progressors had significantly lower diversity. Baseline TCR diversity was reported as lower in newly diagnosed patients than in healthy donors, and lower still in relapsed/refractory patients. Patients starting nivolumab less than 1 year after ASCT had lower diversity and were excluded from later analyses to avoid confounding by immune reconstitution. The study was restricted to a single clinical trial cohort, and the causes of repertoire differences, possibly disease activity or prior therapy, were left undefined.

Notes on this clone: The clone's antigen remains unknown. Nothing much larger sits one base from this clone, and base qualities are not available.

The sample's time point label, decoded: cycle 1 day 1 (C1D1), immediately before nivolumab initiation. Every trial patient had relapsed after autologous stem cell transplantation, and cohorts A, B and C differed in prior brentuximab vedotin exposure. A Miltenyi CD4+ T cell isolation kit was used for magnetic negative selection to purify CD4+ T cells from thawed PBMCs. The trial cohort included around 56 patients with relapsed/refractory classical Hodgkin lymphoma, and each patient had a best overall response of complete response, partial response or progressive disease. In the multi-cohort phase II CheckMate 205 trial, trial patients received single-agent nivolumab. An independent review committee assessed best overall response by applying the 2007 International Working Group response criteria. Trial PBMCs were collected just before the start of nivolumab (C1D1) and during therapy at cycle 2 day 1 and cycle 4 day 1. Peripheral blood was collected in 8 mL Vacutainer Cell Preparation Tubes, from which PBMCs were isolated by centrifugation and then cryopreserved. Purified CD4+ and CD8+ fractions were prepared only for cases in which an additional PBMC sample was available. On LS columns in a quadroMACS separator, the magnetically labelled cells were depleted, and the flow-through was collected as the purified fraction.

Genomic DNA was isolated using the Qiagen DNeasy kit from unsorted PBMCs as well as from negatively selected CD4+ and CD8+ fractions. Amplification of TCR beta CDR3 regions was done by immunoSEQ multiplex PCR with primers that anneal to V and J segments. A synthetic immune receptor repertoire was used to minimize amplification bias, and remaining bias was computationally removed after sequencing. In the authors' own workflow: Custom Python scripts were used to quantify repertoire diversity as the Shannon entropy index. Unsorted, CD4+ and CD8+ repertoires were analyzed separately, except for combined analyses in which CD4+ and CD8+ sequences were merged in silico. Clonal expansion was defined as a frequency increase of at least 2-fold after treatment compared with C1D1, and clones undetected at baseline were assigned a pseudocount of 0.5. Clones with 0 or 1 copy at C1D1 were classified as singleton clones, and clones with 2 or more copies were classified as non-singleton clones. Clones expanded in unsorted samples were labelled as CD4+, CD8+ or unknown by matching protein sequences in sorted samples from the same patient. Diversity changes from C1D1 to C4D1 were tested in paired samples using Wilcoxon tests. In TCRdb, the immuneACCESS table is reduced to in-frame sequences with V and J assigned. These tables do not hold every clone; where another copy was compared, an unresolved V gene accounts for under half, and the others remain unexplained. V and J calls plus clone size are reproduced from that table; the DNA served to infer D and trimming. The sample includes around 13,000 clones, with about 90% observed a single time. The top ten constitute under 0.65% of the sample.

The receptor was isolated from a human donor with classical Hodgkin lymphoma. The material sequenced was CD4+ T cells from blood, taken at baseline.

The sequence in DNA is TGTGCCAGCAGTTACTCCCCAGGGCCGCCGCCGGGGGAGCAGTTCTTC. This sequence encodes CASSYSPGPPPGEQFF. Rearrangement joined TRBV6-5 to TRBJ2-1; the D gene could be either TRBD1 or TRBD2, each agreeing at 5 bases. The CDR3 runs 16 residues from the cysteine to the phenylalanine. The kept DNA is CDR3 alone, 48 bases in frame from the first base. Via the germline V gene, CDR1 is MNHEY and CDR2 SVGAGI. V is shortened by 0 bases, J by 10 bases, and the region joining them spans 19 bases.